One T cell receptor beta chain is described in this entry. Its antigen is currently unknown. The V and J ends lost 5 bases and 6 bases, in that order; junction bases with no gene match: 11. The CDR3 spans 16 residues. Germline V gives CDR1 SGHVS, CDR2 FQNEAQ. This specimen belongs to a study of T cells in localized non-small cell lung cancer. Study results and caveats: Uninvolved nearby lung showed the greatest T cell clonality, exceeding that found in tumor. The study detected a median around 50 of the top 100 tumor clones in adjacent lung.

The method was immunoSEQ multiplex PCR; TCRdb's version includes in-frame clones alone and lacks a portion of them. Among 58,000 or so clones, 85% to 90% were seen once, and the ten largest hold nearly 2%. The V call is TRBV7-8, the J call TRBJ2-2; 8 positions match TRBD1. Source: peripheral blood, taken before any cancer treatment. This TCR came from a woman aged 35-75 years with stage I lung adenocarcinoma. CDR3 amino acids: CASSIDRGLGSGELFF. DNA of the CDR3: TGTGCCAGCAGCATCGACAGGGGATTGGGTTCCGGGGAGCTGTTTTTT.